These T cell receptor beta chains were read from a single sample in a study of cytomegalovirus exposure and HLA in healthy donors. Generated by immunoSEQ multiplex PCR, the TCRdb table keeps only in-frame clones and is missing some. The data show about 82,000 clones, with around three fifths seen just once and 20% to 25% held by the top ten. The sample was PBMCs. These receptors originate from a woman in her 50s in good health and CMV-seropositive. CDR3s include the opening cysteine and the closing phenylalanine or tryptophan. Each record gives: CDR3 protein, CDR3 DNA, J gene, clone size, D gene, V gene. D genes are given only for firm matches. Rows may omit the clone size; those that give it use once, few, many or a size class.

cdr3_aa: CASTPAGTGFGGKLFF; cdr3_nt: TGTGCCAGCACTCCGGCCGGGACAGGGTTTGGGGGAAAACTGTTTTTT; j_call: TRBJ1-4; clone_size: -; d_call: TRBD1; v_call: TRBV2
cdr3_aa: CASSSRGDYYEQYF; cdr3_nt: TGTGCCAGCAGCTCGAGAGGGGACTACTACGAGCAGTACTTC; j_call: TRBJ2-7; clone_size: -; d_call: TRBD2; v_call: TRBV11-1
cdr3_aa: CASSLGGGGKTQYF; cdr3_nt: TGTGCCAGCAGCTTAGGGGGCGGGGGAAAGACCCAGTACTTC; j_call: TRBJ2-5; clone_size: few; d_call: TRBD2; v_call: TRBV7-6
cdr3_aa: CASSFRGGGHNEQFF; cdr3_nt: TGTGCCAGCAGCTTCCGGGGCGGGGGCCACAATGAGCAGTTCTTC; j_call: TRBJ2-1; clone_size: few; d_call: -; v_call: TRBV7-9
cdr3_aa: CASRRQRGRDSPLHF; cdr3_nt: TGTGCCAGCAGGCGGCAAAGAGGGCGGGATTCACCCCTCCACTTT; j_call: TRBJ1-6; clone_size: -; d_call: -; v_call: TRBV6-5
cdr3_aa: CSGLPGLGTQYF; cdr3_nt: TGCAGCGGACTTCCGGGGTTGGGGACCCAGTACTTC; j_call: TRBJ2-5; clone_size: -; d_call: -; v_call: TRBV29-1
cdr3_aa: CASSLGVRGQGARYGYTF; cdr3_nt: TGTGCCAGCAGCTTAGGTGTCCGGGGGCAGGGGGCACGCTATGGCTACACCTTC; j_call: TRBJ1-2; clone_size: -; d_call: TRBD1; v_call: TRBV7-2
cdr3_aa: CASSPWLEGGDTQYF; cdr3_nt: TGTGCCAGCAGCCCCTGGCTGGAGGGAGGGGATACGCAGTATTTT; j_call: TRBJ2-3; clone_size: -; d_call: TRBD2; v_call: TRBV7-9
cdr3_aa: CASSLDREVGLETQYF; cdr3_nt: TGCGCCAGCAGCTTGGACAGGGAAGTAGGGCTGGAGACCCAGTACTTC; j_call: TRBJ2-5; clone_size: -; d_call: -; v_call: TRBV5-1
cdr3_aa: CASSPDRGLYEQYF; cdr3_nt: TGTGCCAGCAGTCCAGACAGGGGGCTCTACGAGCAGTACTTC; j_call: TRBJ2-7; clone_size: -; d_call: TRBD1; v_call: TRBV27
cdr3_aa: CASSEDISSTDTQYF; cdr3_nt: TGTGCCAGCAGCGAGGACATCTCTAGCACAGATACGCAGTATTTT; j_call: TRBJ2-3; clone_size: -; d_call: -; v_call: TRBV9